Following are 22 T cell receptor beta chains from one sample sequenced in a study. TCRdb processed the 5' RACE reads anew with MiXCR; each CDR3 protein has one entry. The table has around 50,000 distinct CDR3 sequences, under 20% seen once. Specimen: naive CD4+ T cells sorted from blood. Subset denoted: naive CD4+ T cells, CD4+CD45RA+CD25-. Receptors originate from a female donor with breast cancer.

The chain joins TRBV7-9 to TRBJ2-7; perhaps D is TRBD1 or TRBD2 (5 bases each). This CDR3 is built from 14 residues. CDR1 and CDR2 from the germline V gene are SEHNR and FQNEAQ (reference sequence). V gave up 6 bases and J gave up 7 bases, with 19 bases separating them. CDR3 sequence reads: CASSYRDPAREQYF. The CDR3 coding sequence is TGTGCCAGCAGTTACCGGGACCCAGCTAGAGAGCAGTACTTC.

This clonotype is medium-sized (0.01 to 0.1%) within its sample. This chain uses TRBV4-1 with TRBJ1-2; 7 bases agree with TRBD1. Germline CDR1 is MGHRA and CDR2 is YSYEKL. J lost 11 bases, V lost 2 bases, and 2 bases had no gene match. The CDR3 contains 11 residues. The CDR3 sequence is CASSQYRGYTF. CDR3 in DNA: TGCGCCAGCAGCCAATACAGGGGTTACACCTTC.

This clonotype was detected ten times or more. J is TRBJ2-3 and V is TRBV5-1; TRBD1 matches at 7 bases. Trimming took 4 bases from V and 4 from J; bases not matched to a gene: 3. There are 13 residues in the CDR3. The V gene's germline CDR1 is SGHRS and CDR2 YFSETQ. CDR3 protein: CASSPTGADTQYF. In nucleotides, the CDR3 is TGCGCCAGCAGCCCAACAGGGGCAGATACGCAGTATTTT.

This clonotype was recorded many times. This chain connects TRBV6-5 to TRBJ2-6, with 8 bases matching TRBD1. This CDR3 is built from 18 residues. The ends lost 0 bases at V and 0 bases at J; junction bases unmatched: 4. Germline lookup yields CDR1 MNHEY and CDR2 SVGAGI. This CDR3 reads CASSYSGQAVSGANVLTF. In DNA form, the CDR3 reads TGTGCCAGCAGTTACTCGGGACAGGCCGTCTCTGGGGCCAACGTCCTGACTTTC.

About this clonotype: This could be a read error, since a much larger clone is one nucleotide away. The rearrangement joins TRBV7-2 to TRBJ2-7; no reliable D call. In germline, CDR1 is SGHTA, CDR2 FQGNSA. The CDR3 consists of 14 residues. The ends were cut back, 7 bases at V and 0 bases at J, with 13 bases in the middle. DNA of the CDR3: TGTGCCAGCAACTCCCAGAGTAGCTCCTACGAGCAGTACTTC. It translates to CASNSQSSSYEQYF. Using reference TRBV7-2 and TRBJ2-7 for the parts outside the CDR3, the full variable domain is GAGVSQSPSNKVTEKGKDVELRCDPISGHTALYWYRQSLGQGLEFLIYFQGNSAPDKSGLPSDRFSAERTGGSVSTLTIQRTQQEDSAVYLCASNSQSSSYEQYFGPGTRLTVT.

The table lists this clonotype with a few counts. The J gene is TRBJ2-1, the V gene TRBV9; 8 bases fit TRBD2. Germline values: CDR1 SGDLS, CDR2 YYNGEE. CDR3 length: 16 residues. J lost 4 bases, V lost 3 bases, and 9 bases had no gene match. As DNA, the CDR3 is TGTGCCAGCAGCGCTAGGCCCGCTAGCGGGTACAATGAGCAGTTCTTC. This gives the protein CASSARPASGYNEQFF.

The chain carries TRBV9 and TRBJ2-2, with D tentatively TRBD2 (5 bases). The CDR3 is 15 amino acids. CDR1 and CDR2 (germline): SGDLS, YYNGEE. V dropped 5 bases and J dropped 5 bases, with 16 bases sitting between them. CDR3 loop: CASSRGTPGTGELFF. CDR3 DNA: TGTGCCAGCAGTCGAGGTACCCCGGGGACCGGGGAGCTGTTTTTT.

V gene TRBV7-9 combines with J gene TRBJ2-2, with D possibly TRBD2 on 5 matching bases. Trimming left V 1 base short and J 6 bases short, with 12 bases between. Germline lookup yields CDR1 SEHNR and CDR2 FQNEAQ (reference sequence). The CDR3 length is 15 residues. CDR3 in amino acids: CASSLVLGDAGELFF. CDR3 coding DNA: TGTGCCAGCAGCTTAGTGTTGGGAGATGCCGGGGAGCTGTTTTTT.

This clonotype was found many times. V is TRBV10-3 and J is TRBJ1-2; 7 bases align to TRBD1. The CDR3 runs to 13 residues. Trimming cost V 2 bases and J 3 bases; bases outside gene matches: 0. Germline assignment: CDR1 ENHRY and CDR2 SYGVKD. CDR3 DNA sequence: TGTGCCATCAGTGAGGACAGGGACTATGGCTACACCTTC. This gives the protein CAISEDRDYGYTF.

In its sample, this clonotype was seen many times. The rearrangement joins TRBV4-2 to TRBJ1-1, with D unresolved. V lost 0 bases, J lost 5 bases, and 4 bases lay in between. Germline lookup yields CDR1 LGHNA and CDR2 YNFKEQ. This CDR3 has 12 amino acids. The CDR3 coding sequence is TGTGCCAGCAGCCAAGAACCAACTGAAGCTTTCTTT. Translation gives CASSQEPTEAFF.

Remarks on this clonotype: The junction departs from germline at one end; a sequencing error may be responsible. J is TRBJ1-1 and V is TRBV4-1; a weak D match, TRBD1 (6 bases). This CDR3 has 15 amino acids. The germline CDR1 and CDR2 sequences are MGHRA and YSYEKL. The CDR3 loop is CASSQAGQLNTEAFF. In nucleotides, the CDR3 is TGCGCCAGCAGTCAAGCAGGACAGCTGAACACTGAAGCTTTCTTT.

This clonotype was detected only a few times. The chain joins TRBV24-1 to TRBJ2-1; TRBD2 matches at 12 bases. From germline, CDR1 is KGHDR and CDR2 SFDVKD. The V and J ends lost 3 bases and 7 bases, in that order; junction bases with no gene match: 6. The CDR3 is 16 amino acids. This chain's CDR3 is CATSDKSSGRVNEQFF. As DNA, the CDR3 is TGTGCCACCAGTGATAAATCTAGCGGGAGGGTGAATGAGCAGTTCTTC.

The chain uses TRBV4-2 and TRBJ2-7, with 11 bases identical to TRBD2. This CDR3 region has 16 residues. Germline V lookup: CDR1 LGHNA, CDR2 YNFKEQ. Unmatched junction bases numbered 10, after V lost 4 bases and J lost 5 bases. The CDR3 nucleotides are TGTGCCAGCAGCCTCCATCCGGGACTAGCGGCTAACGAGCAGTACTTC. It translates to CASSLHPGLAANEQYF.

This clonotype has just a few counts. This chain uses TRBV7-6 with TRBJ2-3, with D tentatively TRBD2 (6 bases). The CDR3 is made up of 14 amino acids. Germline CDR1 SGHVS, CDR2 FNYEAQ. Trimming left V 2 bases short and J 4 bases short, with 10 bases between. The CDR3 loop is CASSLSPGADTQYF. In DNA form, the CDR3 reads TGTGCCAGCAGCTTAAGCCCGGGAGCAGATACGCAGTATTTT.

This clonotype has just a few counts. The V call is TRBV20-1, the J call TRBJ2-7; 7 bases agree with TRBD2. The CDR3 has 13 residues. Germline V gives CDR1 DFQATT, CDR2 SNEGSKA (reference sequence). Unmatched junction bases numbered 5, after V lost 3 bases and J lost 3 bases. CDR3 sequence reads: CSASPSGYYEQYF. DNA of the CDR3: TGCAGTGCTAGCCCTAGCGGTTACTACGAGCAGTACTTC.

The chain couples TRBV11-2 to TRBJ2-1, with a tentative D call TRBD1 (5 bases). Between the trimmed V and J ends, which lost 6 bases and 8 bases, there was a span of 17 bases. Germline CDR1 SGHAT, CDR2 FQNNGV. The CDR3 contains 14 residues. CDR3 sequence: CASRPGWPSDEQFF. The CDR3 nucleotides are TGTGCCAGCAGACCAGGGTGGCCGAGTGATGAGCAGTTCTTC.

This chain uses TRBV3-1 with TRBJ2-1; D gene unclear. This CDR3 is 15 amino acids long. The germline V and J ends were trimmed by 6 bases and 1 base, with 13 bases remaining between them. Per the germline V gene, CDR1 is LGHDT and CDR2 is YNNKEL (reference sequence). The CDR3 here is CASRLGVASYNEQFF. CDR3 coding DNA: TGTGCCAGCAGACTTGGAGTCGCATCCTACAATGAGCAGTTCTTC.

This clonotype was observed at least ten times. The rearrangement links TRBV5-1 to TRBJ2-3; maybe TRBD2 (5 bases). Germline V gives CDR1 SGHRS, CDR2 YFSETQ. This CDR3 spans 16 amino acids. Trimming took off 0 bases at V and 2 bases at J, with 13 bases between the two ends. The CDR3: CASSLGASRYTDTQYF. CDR3 coding DNA: TGCGCCAGCAGCTTGGGGGCTAGCCGATACACAGATACGCAGTATTTT.

In regard to this clonotype: This may stem from a read error, because a much larger clone lies one nucleotide away. The V and J genes are TRBV12-3 or TRBV12-4 and TRBJ1-1, with D unresolved. V was clipped by 5 bases and J by 10 bases, with 8 bases between them. The CDR3 extends over 10 amino acids. The CDR3 spells CASSGAGAFF. The CDR3, as DNA: TGTGCCAGCAGTGGAGCGGGAGCTTTCTTT.

This clonotype was observed a few times. The J gene is TRBJ1-2, the V gene TRBV7-2, with 10 bases fitting TRBD1. The CDR3 loop spans 17 amino acids. Germline assignment: CDR1 SGHTA and CDR2 FQGNSA. The V and J ends lost 6 bases and 8 bases, in that order; junction bases with no gene match: 18. CDR3 region: CASSSGGTGASRGGYTF. CDR3 DNA sequence: TGTGCCAGCAGTAGCGGTGGGACAGGGGCCTCCCGGGGGGGCTACACCTTC.

The chain couples TRBV7-3 to TRBJ2-5; possibly TRBD1 for D (6 bases). V was pared by 5 bases and J by 7 bases, with 14 bases between. The germline V gene has CDR1 SGHTA and CDR2 FQGTGA. The CDR3 loop spans 13 amino acids. The DNA for the CDR3 is TGTGCCAGCAGCCCACAGGGCTCCGGGACCCAGTACTTC. Translating gives CASSPQGSGTQYF.

This clonotype has a handful of counts. The rearrangement uses TRBV5-1 and TRBJ2-1, with D perhaps TRBD2 (6 bases). Germline V gene lookup returns CDR1 SGHRS and CDR2 YFSETQ. This CDR3 has 15 residues. Between the trimmed V and J ends, which lost 7 bases and 7 bases, there was a span of 21 bases. CDR3 loop: CASYQRLGIKNEQFF. The CDR3 DNA follows: TGCGCCAGCTACCAACGACTAGGCATTAAGAATGAGCAGTTCTTC.